This T cell receptor beta chain was identified during a study of blood T cell repertoires in COVID-19. Looking at the study overall: There were acute and convalescent COVID-19 samples, and they came from the United States, Italy and Spain. The analysed material was cDNA or gDNA that came from T cells, B-cell-depleted T cells, or PBMCs.

V lost 6 bases to trimming and J lost 4 bases; unmatched junction nucleotides: 5. The CDR3 has 13 residues. From germline, CDR1 is MNHNS and CDR2 SASEGT. Per the original data handling: Using reference gene primer amplification, nucleated cell counts were estimated. TCRdb's copy holds only in-frame clones and misses some; the assay was immunoSEQ multiplex PCR. The DNA was the basis for D and trimming; V, J and clone size are from that table. This table holds over 40,000 clones, 75% to 85% found once. The rearrangement joins TRBV6-1 to TRBJ1-2; 7 nucleotides line up with TRBD1. Source material: peripheral blood. The TCR sequence derives from a middle-aged man with acute or convalescent COVID-19. In DNA form, the CDR3 reads TGTGCCAGCAGCTTGACAGGGCCCTATGGCTACACCTTC. Translation gives CASSLTGPYGYTF.